This TCR beta chain came from a study of blood T cell repertoires in COVID-19. Overall study: The analysed material was cDNA or gDNA that came from T cells, B-cell-depleted T cells, or PBMCs.

After removal of 2 bases from V and 5 bases from J, the junction contained 6 bases not matched to a gene. From germline, CDR1 is MNHEY and CDR2 SMNVEV (reference sequence). The CDR3 length is 16 residues. Seattle patient enrollment occurred during active infection, with longitudinal follow-up thereafter. Data came from immunoSEQ multiplex PCR; TCRdb stores just in-frame clones and leaves some out. The sample includes roughly 460,000 clones, around 90% of them seen just once. The clonotype was recovered from a man between 18 and 35 years old with COVID-19, enrolled during active disease. V is TRBV27 and J is TRBJ1-2; 12 bases are a match to TRBD1. Sequenced input: peripheral blood. CDR3 residues: CASSLVGTGGGYGYTF. CDR3 DNA sequence: TGTGCCAGCAGTTTAGTGGGGACAGGGGGCGGATATGGCTACACCTTC.